The present T cell receptor beta chain was sequenced within a study of cytomegalovirus exposure and HLA in healthy donors. For the study at large: Of the donors genotyped, several hundred in all, 75% to 85% fell in the Caucasian-associated ancestry cluster. Study-level findings and limits: There were 150 to 200 TCR beta chains listed as cytomegalovirus-associated.

It was with 60 Vbeta and 13 Jbeta primers that the PCR ran. Clones were read by immunoSEQ multiplex PCR, and TCRdb kept only the in-frame ones, dropping some. Of some 160,000 clones listed, 84% are singletons. On this clone: Its specificity is unknown.

Trimming took 5 bases from V and 6 from J; bases not matched to a gene: 10. The CDR3 contains 16 residues. CDR1 is SEHNR and CDR2 is FQNEAQ in the germline V gene (reference sequence). This TCR was recovered from a boy younger than 10 in good health and CMV-seronegative. The rearrangement uses TRBV7-9 and TRBJ2-1, with 10 bases aligning to TRBD1. Sequencing was carried out using PBMCs. CDR3 sequence reads: CASSRLAGTGANEQFF. DNA for the CDR3: TGTGCCAGCAGCCGTCTCGCCGGGACAGGGGCCAATGAGCAGTTCTTC.